One sample yielded the 24 T cell receptor beta chains listed below, sequenced in a study of CD8+ T cells in alopecia areata. Sequencing templates came from extracted RNA that was reverse transcribed into cDNA. Some clones are missing from TCRdb's copy, which holds only in-frame ones; the method was immunoSEQ multiplex PCR. The table records 90,000 to 100,000 clones, about 40% of them present only once. The sequencing sample was made of CD4+ T cells sorted from blood. These TCRs come from a human donor with alopecia areata.

This clone has a handful of counts. This CDR3 is CASSLAVSKNIQYF. CDR3 DNA: TGTGCCAGCAGCTTGGCGGTCAGCAAAAACATTCAGTACTTC. The J gene is TRBJ2-4, the V gene TRBV5-4; D gene unclear. In germline, CDR1 is SGHNT, CDR2 YYREEE (reference sequence). The CDR3 has 14 residues. The ends were cut back, 0 bases at V and 3 bases at J, with 7 bases in the middle.

The chain uses TRBV27 and TRBJ1-5, with D perhaps TRBD1 (6 bases). The CDR3 consists of 14 residues. Germline CDR1 MNHEY, CDR2 SMNVEV (reference sequence). V was clipped by 5 bases and J by 4 bases, with 12 bases between them. The CDR3 reads CASSPRTANQPQHF. The CDR3 DNA sequence: TGTGCCAGCAGTCCCCGGACAGCAAATCAGCCCCAGCATTTT.

This clone was detected a few times. The chain uses TRBV7-2 and TRBJ1-3; no firm D call. The V gene lost 5 bases and the J gene lost 8 bases, with 10 bases spanning the gap. The CDR3 spans 12 residues. Germline V gene lookup returns CDR1 SGHTA and CDR2 FQGNSA. The CDR3 sequence: CASSLRGDTIYF. CDR3 nucleotides: TGTGCCAGCAGCCTCCGGGGAGACACCATATATTTT.

This clone was seen more than once but under ten times. CDR3 residues: CSAQKTEAFF. CDR3 in DNA: TGCAGCGCCCAGAAGACTGAAGCTTTCTTT. The chain carries TRBV29-1 and TRBJ1-1; no definite D call. The CDR3 consists of 10 residues. Germline loops: CDR1 SQVTM, CDR2 ANQGSEA. V was trimmed by 7 bases and J by 5 bases, leaving 8 bases between them.

This chain uses TRBV5-1 with TRBJ2-5; 12 bases line up with TRBD2. V shed 5 bases, J shed 5 bases, and the junction held 4 bases outside the gene matches. CDR1 and CDR2 from the germline V gene are SGHRS and YFSETQ. The CDR3 sequence is 14 residues long. DNA for the CDR3: TGCGCCAGCAGGACTAGCGGGAGACGGGAGACCCAGTACTTC. Translation gives CASRTSGRRETQYF.

The J gene is TRBJ1-2, the V gene TRBV29-1; 7 bases match TRBD1. V lost 6 bases, J lost 4 bases, and 8 bases stayed unmatched. The germline gives CDR1 SQVTM, CDR2 ANQGSEA. The length of the CDR3 is 13 residues. CDR3 protein: CSVTGTESYGYTF. As DNA, the CDR3 is TGCAGCGTCACGGGGACAGAAAGCTATGGCTACACCTTC.

This sequence joins TRBV9 and TRBJ2-5, with 7 bases lining up with TRBD2. The CDR3 covers 16 residues. The germline V gene encodes CDR1 SGDLS and CDR2 YYNGEE. The J segment lost 9 bases and the V segment lost 0 bases, leaving 14 bases of the junction unmatched. The CDR3 here is CASSVEDSRARGAQYF. As DNA, the CDR3 is TGTGCCAGCAGCGTAGAGGACTCCCGAGCACGGGGGGCCCAGTACTTC.

This clone was detected only a few times. The chain has TRBV7-9 and TRBJ1-1; no reliable D call. Germline V CDR1 and CDR2: SEHNR, FQNEAQ (reference sequence). Trimming took 3 bases from V and 0 from J, leaving 5 bases between them. The CDR3 runs 13 residues. CDR3 sequence reads: CASSFRMNTEAFF. The CDR3 DNA reads as TGTGCCAGCAGCTTTAGGATGAACACTGAAGCTTTCTTT.

The chain couples TRBV7-7 to TRBJ2-5; 11 bases match TRBD1. V was pared by 4 bases and J by 5 bases, with 9 bases of the junction left unmatched. The CDR3 totals 16 residues. Germline CDR1 SSHAT, CDR2 FNYEAQ (reference sequence). In DNA form, the CDR3 reads TGTGCCAGCAGCTCCCTGGGACAGGGGGGTGATGAGACCCAGTACTTC. Its protein is CASSSLGQGGDETQYF. The full variable domain, in which reference TRBV7-7 and TRBJ2-5 provide the parts outside the CDR3, is GAGVSQSPRYKVTKRGQDVTLRCDPISSHATLYWYQQALGQGPEFLTYFNYEAQPDKSGLPSDRFSAERPEGSISTLTIQRTEQRDSAMYRCASSSLGQGGDETQYFGPGTRLLVL.

This clone was detected a few times. The rearrangement uses TRBV18 and TRBJ2-7; D may be TRBD1 (6 bases). Trimming stripped 3 bases from V and 2 bases from J, with 11 bases between. The CDR3 is 14 residues long. CDR1 is KGHSH, CDR2 LQKENI, per germline. The CDR3 nucleotides read TGTGCCAGCTCACCCGACAGGACCGCCTACGAGCAGTACTTC. Translated, it gives CASSPDRTAYEQYF.

The chain employs TRBV5-1 and TRBJ2-2; 9 positions match TRBD1. The junction had 2 bases not matched to a gene; V was cut back by 2 bases and J by 3 bases. Germline assignment: CDR1 SGHRS and CDR2 YFSETQ. The CDR3 is 15 amino acids. CDR3 sequence reads: CASSFRTGDTGELFF. In nucleotides, the CDR3 is TGCGCCAGCAGCTTCCGGACAGGGGACACCGGGGAGCTGTTTTTT.

This clone was detected a few times. The chain uses TRBV5-1 and TRBJ2-7; 11 bases fit TRBD2. The CDR3 is made up of 14 amino acids. With V trimmed by 7 bases and J by 0 bases, 3 bases remained unmatched. Germline V gene lookup returns CDR1 SGHRS and CDR2 YFSETQ. DNA of the CDR3: TGCGCCAGCTCCGGGACTAGCGGCTCCTACGAGCAGTACTTC. Translating gives CASSGTSGSYEQYF.

This clone was seen a few times. V gene TRBV2 combines with J gene TRBJ2-1; TRBD2 matches at 11 bases. Trimming took 8 bases from V and 14 from J; bases not matched to a gene: 5. The CDR3 extends over 11 amino acids. The germline CDR1 and CDR2 sequences are SNHLY and FYNNEI. As DNA, the CDR3 is TGTGCCAGCGGTCTAGCGGGAGGCAAGTTCTTC. This encodes CASGLAGGKFF.

This clone has more than one count but fewer than ten. This chain connects TRBV15 to TRBJ2-1, with D possibly being TRBD2 (6 bases). CDR1 LNHNV and CDR2 YYDKDF come from the germline V gene (reference sequence). With 0 bases removed from V and 0 bases from J, the gap between germline ends came to 6 bases. The CDR3 extends over 15 amino acids. The CDR3 is CATSRDSGSYNEQFF. The CDR3 coding sequence is TGTGCCACCAGCAGAGATAGCGGCTCCTACAATGAGCAGTTCTTC. The complete variable domain, with remaining parts taken from reference TRBV15 and TRBJ2-1, reads DAMVIQNPRYQVTQFGKPVTLSCSQTLNHNVMYWYQQKSSQAPKLLFHYYDKDFNNEADTPDNFQSRRPNTSFCFLDIRSPGLGDTAMYLCATSRDSGSYNEQFFGPGTRLTVL.

The table lists this clone with a few counts. The chain has TRBV7-2 and TRBJ1-4, with 7 bases identical to TRBD1. Germline V gene lookup returns CDR1 SGHTA and CDR2 FQGNSA. Germline trimming cut 4 bases from V and 10 bases from J; bases unmatched to any gene: 6. This CDR3 spans 13 amino acids. Here the CDR3 reads CASSSNPGGKLFF. The CDR3 DNA reads as TGTGCCAGCAGCTCTAATCCAGGGGGAAAACTGTTTTTT.

This clone has a handful of counts. The V gene is TRBV19, the J gene TRBJ2-4; tentative D call: TRBD2 (6 bases). In germline, CDR1 is LNHDA, CDR2 SQIVND (reference sequence). The V and J ends lost 8 bases and 0 bases respectively, with 8 bases between them. The CDR3 loop spans 13 amino acids. This CDR3 reads CASRELAKNIQYF. The DNA of the CDR3 is TGTGCCAGTCGGGAGTTAGCCAAAAACATTCAGTACTTC.

In its sample, this clone was seen a few times. The chain links TRBV7-9 to TRBJ2-5; D is perhaps TRBD2 (5 bases). The germline gives CDR1 SEHNR, CDR2 FQNEAQ (reference sequence). The CDR3 has 13 residues. Trimming shortened V by 9 bases and J by 4 bases, and 15 bases separated the two germline ends. CDR3 DNA: TGTGCCAGTGATACGGGATCGGGAGAGACCCAGTACTTC. Its protein product is CASDTGSGETQYF.

CDR3 region: CASSLVAGSSYNEQFF. CDR3 coding DNA: TGCGCCAGCAGCTTGGTGGCGGGGAGCTCCTACAATGAGCAGTTCTTC. The J gene is TRBJ2-1, the V gene TRBV5-1; D may be TRBD2 (6 bases). Per germline, CDR1 SGHRS and CDR2 YFSETQ. The CDR3 has 16 amino acids. Trimming stripped 0 bases from V and 0 bases from J, with 10 bases between.

This clone was seen a few times. The chain has TRBV2 and TRBJ2-1, with 12 bases matching TRBD2. Per germline, CDR1 SNHLY and CDR2 FYNNEI. This CDR3 comprises 15 residues. The V and J ends lost 5 bases and 5 bases, in that order; junction bases with no gene match: 4. For the CDR3, the DNA is TGTGCCAGCAGTCCCTGGACTAGCGGGAACAATGAGCAGTTCTTC. Translation gives CASSPWTSGNNEQFF.

The chain combines TRBV27 with TRBJ2-5; 10 positions match TRBD2. This CDR3 region has 15 residues. V was pared by 5 bases and J by 4 bases, with 7 bases of the junction left unmatched. Germline CDR1 reads MNHEY; CDR2 reads SMNVEV (reference sequence). The CDR3 protein is CASSRTWTSGETQYF. In DNA, the CDR3 is TGTGCCAGCAGTCGGACATGGACTAGCGGAGAGACCCAGTACTTC.

The chain joins TRBV5-1 to TRBJ2-1, with D unclear. The CDR3 has 11 amino acids. The V gene lost 5 bases and the J gene lost 7 bases, with 7 bases spanning the gap. Germline lookup yields CDR1 SGHRS and CDR2 YFSETQ. The CDR3 sequence is CASSVYNEQFF. The CDR3, as DNA: TGCGCCAGCAGTGTTTATAATGAGCAGTTCTTC.

V is TRBV29-1 and J is TRBJ2-3; D remains unclear. The germline gives CDR1 SQVTM, CDR2 ANQGSEA. V was shortened by 6 bases and J by 1 base, with 2 bases between the two germline ends. This CDR3 is 10 amino acids long. The CDR3 region has the DNA TGCAGCGTGGGCACAGATACGCAGTATTTT. Its protein is CSVGTDTQYF.

The rearrangement joins TRBV5-6 to TRBJ2-7, with TRBD1 matching over 7 bases. Germline lookup yields CDR1 SGHDT and CDR2 YYEEEE. The CDR3 has 17 residues. The trim removed 0 bases at V and 0 bases at J, leaving 9 bases unmatched. In DNA form, the CDR3 reads TGTGCCAGCAGCTTGGCCCCGACAGGGCCCCCCTCCTACGAGCAGTACTTC. Its protein is CASSLAPTGPPSYEQYF.

The rearrangement joins TRBV2 to TRBJ2-3, with 8 bases fitting TRBD1. This CDR3 has 13 amino acids. Germline V gene sequence: CDR1 SNHLY, CDR2 FYNNEI. Losses at the gene ends were 7 bases for V and 2 bases for J; bases not matched to a gene: 2. CDR3 residues: CASKDRATDTQYF. In DNA form, the CDR3 reads TGTGCCAGCAAGGACAGGGCCACAGATACGCAGTATTTT.